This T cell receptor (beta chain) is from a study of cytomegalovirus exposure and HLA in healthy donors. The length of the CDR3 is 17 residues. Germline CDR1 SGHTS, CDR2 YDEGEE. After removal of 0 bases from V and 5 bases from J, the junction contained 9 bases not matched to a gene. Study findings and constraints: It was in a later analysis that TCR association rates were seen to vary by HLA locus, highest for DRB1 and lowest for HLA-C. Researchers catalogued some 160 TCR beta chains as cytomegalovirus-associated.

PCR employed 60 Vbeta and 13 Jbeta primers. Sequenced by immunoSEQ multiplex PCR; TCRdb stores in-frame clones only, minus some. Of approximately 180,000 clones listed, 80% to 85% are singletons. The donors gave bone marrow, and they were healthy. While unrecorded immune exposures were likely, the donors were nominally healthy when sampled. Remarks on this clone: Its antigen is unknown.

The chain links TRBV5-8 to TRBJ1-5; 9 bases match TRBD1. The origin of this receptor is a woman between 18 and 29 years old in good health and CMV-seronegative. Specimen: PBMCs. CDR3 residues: CASSLDQTTGGHQPQHF. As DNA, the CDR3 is TGTGCCAGCAGCTTGGATCAGACTACAGGGGGCCATCAGCCCCAGCATTTT. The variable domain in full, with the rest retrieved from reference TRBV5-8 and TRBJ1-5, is EAGVTQSPTHLIKTRGQQATLRCSPISGHTSVYWYQQALGLGLQFLLWYDEGEERNRGNFPPRFSGRQFPNYSSELNVNALELEDSALYLCASSLDQTTGGHQPQHFGDGTRLSIL.